The next 28 T cell receptor beta chains were all read from a single sample in a study of blood T cells in healthy people across ages. Through a sample-barcoded 5' primer and a J-beta primer mix, a second PCR was run for roughly 7 to 12 cycles. TCRdb reanalysed the 5' RACE reads using MiXCR and keeps one entry per CDR3 protein. The table lists 650,000 to 900,000 distinct CDR3 sequences, approximately 59% of them singletons. Sequenced material: blood. All receptors come from a man younger than 45 in good health.

The CDR3 sequence: CASSPGTGSNNEQFF. The CDR3 nucleotides read TGTGCCAGCAGCCCAGGGACAGGGTCGAACAATGAGCAGTTCTTC. The gene calls are TRBV11-2 and TRBJ2-1; 9 bases are a match to TRBD1. The CDR3 extends over 15 amino acids. Germline values: CDR1 SGHAT, CDR2 FQNNGV. The ends lost 5 bases at V and 5 bases at J; junction bases unmatched: 7. The whole variable domain, filled in from reference TRBV11-2 and TRBJ2-1, reads EAGVAQSPRYKIIEKRQSVAFWCNPISGHATLYWYQQILGQGPKLLIQFQNNGVVDDSQLPKDRFSAERLKGVDSTLKIQPAKLEDSAVYLCASSPGTGSNNEQFFGPGTRLTVL.

This chain joins TRBV4-3 and TRBJ2-6, with 7 positions matching TRBD2. After removal of 8 bases from V and 2 bases from J, the junction contained 12 bases not matched to a gene. Germline loops: CDR1 LGHNA, CDR2 YSLEER. CDR3 size: 17 residues. CDR3 amino acids: CASGNSVGGAGANVLTF. The DNA of the CDR3 is TGCGCCAGCGGAAACTCAGTGGGGGGGGCTGGGGCCAACGTCCTGACTTTC.

V usage is TRBV4-3 and J usage is TRBJ1-4; the D gene is possibly TRBD1 (6 bases). There are 18 residues in the CDR3. Germline CDR1 and CDR2: LGHNA and YSLEER. Trimming took 0 bases from V and 0 from J, leaving 14 bases between them. This CDR3 reads CASSQDRQGWATNEKLFF. The CDR3 DNA sequence: TGCGCCAGCAGCCAAGACAGGCAGGGGTGGGCAACTAATGAAAAACTGTTTTTT.

A word on this clonotype: At one end the junction does not follow the germline gene, possibly because of a read error. The CDR3 sequence is CASGVDVGVTDTQYF. The CDR3 DNA reads TGTGCCAGCGGCGTAGATGTGGGGGTCACAGATACGCAGTATTTT. The rearrangement uses TRBV9 and TRBJ2-3, with D possibly called TRBD1 or TRBD2 (5 bases each). This CDR3 has 15 residues. Germline CDR1 SGDLS, CDR2 YYNGEE.

This chain joins TRBV7-2 and TRBJ1-4; no reliable D call. Germline V gives CDR1 SGHTA, CDR2 FQGNSA. The CDR3 totals 14 residues. The V end lost 1 base, the J end lost 8 bases, and 11 bases lay between the germline ends. The CDR3 here is CASSLERAGEKLFF. The CDR3 region has the DNA TGTGCCAGCAGCTTAGAGAGGGCAGGCGAAAAACTGTTTTTT.

The chain carries TRBV9 and TRBJ2-7; TRBD2 is a possible D gene (5 bases). The end of the DNA aligns better with TRBJ2-5, so the J call may be wrong. The CDR3 length is 15 residues. Germline V gene lookup returns CDR1 SGDLS and CDR2 YYNGEE. This CDR3 reads CASSETPGKQETQYF. The CDR3 DNA reads as TGTGCCAGCAGCGAAACCCCGGGAAAGCAAGAGACCCAGTACTTC.

This clonotype was detected only once. A junction boundary mismatches the germline segment, possibly from a read error. The gene calls are TRBV29-1 and TRBJ2-5; D remains unclear. The V gene's germline CDR1 is SQVTM and CDR2 ANQGSEA. The CDR3 is made up of 15 amino acids. Here the CDR3 DNA reads TGCGGCGTTGAAGTTCTGGTGGCTCGACAAGAGACCCAGTACTTC. Amino acids: CGVEVLVARQETQYF. The variable domain in full, completed from reference TRBV29-1 and TRBJ2-5, reads SAVISQKPSRDICQRGTSLTIQCQVDSQVTMMFWYRQQPGQSLTLIATANQGSEATYESGFVIDKFPISRPNLTFSTLTVSNMSPEDSSIYLCGVEVLVARQETQYFGPGTRLLVL.

The chain is built from TRBV20-1 and TRBJ1-2; TRBD1 matches at 9 bases. J gave up 6 bases and V 6 bases, and 2 bases lay outside the gene matches. CDR1 is DFQATT, CDR2 SNEGSKA, per germline (reference sequence). The CDR3 extends over 11 amino acids. The CDR3 protein is CSAGTGNGYTF. CDR3 DNA sequence: TGCAGTGCCGGGACAGGGAATGGCTACACCTTC.

The chain carries TRBV28 and TRBJ2-7, with TRBD1 as a possible D gene (6 bases). V gave up 8 bases and J gave up 6 bases, with 14 bases separating them. The CDR3 runs 12 residues. Germline values: CDR1 MDHEN, CDR2 SYDVKM. The CDR3 here is CASGDLRGEQYF. CDR3 nucleotide sequence: TGTGCCAGCGGAGACCTCAGGGGCGAGCAGTACTTC.

The J gene is TRBJ2-7, the V gene TRBV5-5; D possibly corresponds to TRBD2 (7 bases). The V end was cut by 4 bases, the J end by 3 bases, with 20 bases between. The germline gives CDR1 SGHKS, CDR2 YYEKEE (reference sequence). The length of the CDR3 is 16 residues. Here the CDR3 reads CASSIRGGARIYEQYF. The CDR3 DNA is TGTGCCAGCAGCATTCGTGGGGGGGCGCGAATCTACGAGCAGTACTTC.

This clonotype has a handful of counts. Relative to the germline gene, one junction end is altered; a read error may explain this. Here the CDR3 DNA reads TGTGCCAGCAGCCACGGAGCCTACAATGAGCGGTTCTTC. This gives the protein CASSHGAYNERFF. This chain links TRBV4-2 with TRBJ2-1; D unresolved. This CDR3 spans 13 amino acids. The germline gives CDR1 LGHNA, CDR2 YNFKEQ.

The V gene is TRBV4-3, the J gene TRBJ2-5; 10 bases are a match to TRBD2. CDR3 length equals 17 residues. The V and J ends lost 6 bases and 5 bases, in that order; junction bases with no gene match: 15. From germline, CDR1 is LGHNA and CDR2 YSLEER. The CDR3 sequence: CASREAGGPGNVETQYF. CDR3 DNA: TGCGCCAGCAGGGAAGCGGGGGGGCCTGGGAATGTGGAGACCCAGTACTTC.

The CDR3: CASSEAKANGYTF. The CDR3 nucleotides read TGTGCCAGCAGTGAAGCGAAGGCGAATGGCTACACCTTC. The chain recombines TRBV2 with TRBJ1-2; D ambiguous. This CDR3 is 13 amino acids long. Trimming took off 0 bases at V and 6 bases at J, with 8 bases between the two ends. The V gene's germline CDR1 is SNHLY and CDR2 FYNNEI.

The chain links TRBV9 to TRBJ2-5, with TRBD2 matching over 9 bases. The DNA end favors TRBJ2-7, so the J call may be wrong. The germline gives CDR1 SGDLS, CDR2 YYNGEE. The CDR3 has 13 amino acids. The CDR3 DNA is TGTGCCAGCGCCGCGGGGGGGGCCTACGAGCAGTACTTC. Translated: CASAAGGAYEQYF.

This sequence joins TRBV7-2 and TRBJ2-7; a possible D gene is TRBD1 (7 bases). The CDR3 is 15 residues long. The germline gives CDR1 SGHTA, CDR2 FQGNSA. With 4 bases removed from V and 4 bases from J, the gap between germline ends came to 17 bases. Written as DNA, the CDR3 is TGTGCCAGCAGCTCCCAAGCAGGGGGGAAATACGAGCAGTACTTC. Translated: CASSSQAGGKYEQYF.

V gene TRBV12-3 or TRBV12-4 combines with J gene TRBJ2-2; D unclear. Trimming cost V 2 bases and J 7 bases, with 11 bases left between them. The CDR3 sequence is 14 residues long. The CDR3 DNA follows: TGTGCCAGCAGTTTAAACCCCAGGATCGGGGAGCTGTTTTTT. Its translation: CASSLNPRIGELFF.

The chain recombines TRBV29-1 with TRBJ1-2, with D possibly being TRBD1 (6 bases). Trimming stripped 3 bases from V and 4 bases from J, with 15 bases between. The CDR3 consists of 14 residues. Germline V gene lookup returns CDR1 SQVTM and CDR2 ANQGSEA. The CDR3 DNA sequence: TGCAGCGTTGAGGGGGCCACCCGGACCTATGGCTACACCTTC. Its translation is CSVEGATRTYGYTF. The whole variable domain, filled in from reference TRBV29-1 and TRBJ1-2, reads SAVISQKPSRDICQRGTSLTIQCQVDSQVTMMFWYRQQPGQSLTLIATANQGSEATYESGFVIDKFPISRPNLTFSTLTVSNMSPEDSSIYLCSVEGATRTYGYTFGSGTRLTVV.

The chain couples TRBV9 to TRBJ2-1; 14 positions match TRBD2. The CDR3 covers 15 residues. CDR1 SGDLS and CDR2 YYNGEE come from the germline V gene. The trim removed 7 bases at V and 4 bases at J, leaving 4 bases unmatched. The CDR3 sequence: CASGRLAGGYNEQFF. CDR3 nucleotides: TGTGCCAGCGGGAGACTAGCGGGGGGGTACAATGAGCAGTTCTTC.

This clonotype was detected only a few times. V gene TRBV4-2 combines with J gene TRBJ2-7; either TRBD1 or TRBD2 may supply D (7 bases each). Germline assignment: CDR1 LGHNA and CDR2 YNFKEQ. The CDR3 loop spans 15 amino acids. The V and J ends lost 4 bases and 6 bases respectively, with 19 bases between them. The CDR3 sequence is CASSLTGEGAFEQYF. CDR3 bases: TGTGCCAGCAGCCTGACGGGGGAGGGGGCGTTCGAGCAGTACTTC.

This chain uses TRBV5-1 with TRBJ2-7; TRBD1 matches at 11 bases. Trimming at V came to 5 bases and at J to 5 bases, leaving 6 bases not matched to a gene. The CDR3 loop spans 14 amino acids. Germline CDR1 SGHRS, CDR2 YFSETQ. Written as DNA, the CDR3 is TGCGCCAGCAGTCCGGGACAGGGGGTCCACGAGCAGTACTTC. Residues: CASSPGQGVHEQYF.

This chain uses TRBV10-3 with TRBJ2-4, with D perhaps TRBD2 (5 bases). CDR3 size: 14 residues. The germline CDR1 and CDR2 sequences are ENHRY and SYGVKD. Trimming took 4 bases from V and 5 from J, leaving 12 bases between them. CDR3 amino acids: CAISVDYTENIQYF. CDR3 sequence (DNA): TGTGCCATCAGTGTAGACTATACTGAAAACATTCAGTACTTC.

The table lists this clonotype with a few counts. V gene TRBV6-2 or TRBV6-3 combines with J gene TRBJ2-1, with D possibly being TRBD1 (6 bases). V lost 7 bases to trimming and J lost 6 bases, with 16 bases between them. The CDR3 spans 14 residues. Germline V lookup: CDR1 MNHEY, CDR2 SVGEGT. CDR3 nucleotides: TGTGCCAGCAACACAGGGTACCCGGCCAATGAGCAGTTCTTC. Protein sequence: CASNTGYPANEQFF.

The chain couples TRBV4-3 to TRBJ2-7; 8 bases are a match to TRBD1. Germline V gene lookup returns CDR1 LGHNA and CDR2 YSLEER. This CDR3 comprises 15 residues. Trimming removed 2 bases from V and 3 bases from J; junction bases left unmatched: 6. CDR3 in DNA: TGCGCCAGCAGCCAACTGGGACAGGCGATCTACGAGCAGTACTTC. It encodes CASSQLGQAIYEQYF.

The chain joins TRBV20-1 to TRBJ1-2; D is undetermined. This CDR3 is 13 amino acids long. Trimming removed 0 bases from V and 4 bases from J, with 9 bases in between. Germline values: CDR1 DFQATT, CDR2 SNEGSKA (reference sequence). CDR3 nucleotides: TGCAGTGCTAGAGACGTCACGGTCTATGGCTACACCTTC. This encodes CSARDVTVYGYTF.

The V and J genes are TRBV21-1 and TRBJ2-7; the table's D gene call, TRBD1, was not cross checked with the DNA. TRBV21-1 is annotated as a pseudogene. CDR3 length: 14 amino acids. The CDR3 DNA follows: TGTGCCAGCAGCAGAGGACAGGGGTCCTACGAGCGGTACTTC. Amino acid sequence: CASSRGQGSYERYF.

This rearrangement joins TRBV7-2 to TRBJ1-4; the match to TRBD1 covers 7 bases. The germline V gene encodes CDR1 SGHTA and CDR2 FQGNSA. J lost 0 bases, V lost 4 bases, and 5 bases had no gene match. The CDR3 covers 16 residues. CDR3 loop: CASSYGQAATNEKLFF. DNA for the CDR3: TGTGCCAGCAGCTACGGACAGGCTGCAACTAATGAAAAACTGTTTTTT.

This rearrangement joins TRBV7-9 to TRBJ1-4; unclear D gene. In germline, CDR1 is SEHNR, CDR2 FQNEAQ (reference sequence). This CDR3 region has 14 residues. Deletions cut 4 bases from V and 4 bases from J, with 10 bases between. CDR3 sequence (DNA): TGTGCCAGCAGCTCCGTCACCGGTAATGAAAAACTGTTTTTT. It encodes CASSSVTGNEKLFF.

The chain has TRBV10-3 and TRBJ1-5, with TRBD1 identical over 7 bases. The CDR3 extends over 13 amino acids. Trimming cost V 6 bases and J 7 bases; bases outside gene matches: 6. Germline V CDR1 and CDR2: ENHRY, SYGVKD. The CDR3 region is CAIRAGGEQPQHF. DNA for the CDR3: TGTGCCATCAGGGCAGGGGGAGAGCAGCCCCAGCATTTT.